The 24 T cell receptor beta chains below were found in one sample sequenced in a study of blood T cell repertoires in COVID-19. The data were produced by immunoSEQ multiplex PCR, yet TCRdb's version contains in-frame clones alone and is incomplete. Of about 230,000 clones listed, roughly 84% are singletons. The specimen was peripheral blood. The receptors stem from a man aged 40-55 years with acute or convalescent COVID-19.

CDR3 residues: CASSLIAVGYTF. CDR3 bases: TGTGCCAGCAGCTTAATCGCGGTCGGCTACACCTTC. The chain recombines TRBV7-9 with TRBJ1-2, with D uncertain. In germline, CDR1 is SEHNR, CDR2 FQNEAQ (reference sequence). Trimming cost V 2 bases and J 8 bases, with 9 bases left between them. There are 12 residues in the CDR3.

V usage is TRBV19 and J usage is TRBJ2-7; 12 positions agree with TRBD1. V was pared by 5 bases and J by 5 bases, with 7 bases of the junction left unmatched. The CDR3 covers 15 residues. Germline-derived CDR1 and CDR2 are LNHDA and SQIVND (reference sequence). This CDR3 reads CASSASGTGGDEQYF. CDR3 nucleotides: TGTGCCAGTAGTGCCTCCGGGACAGGGGGCGACGAGCAGTACTTC.

This chain uses TRBV10-3 with TRBJ2-2; TRBD2 matches at 12 bases. The V segment lost 3 bases and the J segment 5 bases; nucleotides outside the gene matches: 4. The CDR3 loop spans 16 amino acids. Germline V gene sequence: CDR1 ENHRY, CDR2 SYGVKD. CDR3 sequence reads: CAISDPTSGGTGELFF. The CDR3 nucleotides are TGTGCCATCAGTGACCCGACTAGCGGGGGAACCGGGGAGCTGTTTTTT.

The chain recombines TRBV18 with TRBJ1-1; D remains ambiguous. CDR3 size: 16 residues. Germline loops: CDR1 KGHSH, CDR2 LQKENI. Trimming pared 1 base from V and 0 bases from J, leaving 12 bases between. Here the CDR3 DNA reads TGTGCCAGCTCACCACTCCTGTCGAGCATGAACACTGAAGCTTTCTTT. Its translation is CASSPLLSSMNTEAFF.

The chain uses TRBV28 and TRBJ1-5; TRBD1 agrees at 8 bases. Germline CDR1 and CDR2: MDHEN and SYDVKM. CDR3 length: 16 residues. V was pared by 1 base and J by 3 bases, with 5 bases of the junction left unmatched. The CDR3 protein is CASSLSGTGPNQPQHF. CDR3 DNA: TGTGCCAGCAGTTTATCTGGGACAGGACCCAATCAGCCCCAGCATTTT.

Concerning this clone: The sample carries other DNA sequences with the same CDR3. The V call is TRBV28, the J call TRBJ1-2, with TRBD1 matching over 7 bases. The V segment lost 5 bases and the J segment 4 bases; nucleotides outside the gene matches: 4. Germline lookup yields CDR1 MDHEN and CDR2 SYDVKM. The CDR3 spans 13 residues. The CDR3, as DNA: TGTGCCAGCAGTCCGGACAGGTCCTATGGCTACACCTTC. It translates to CASSPDRSYGYTF.

This chain links TRBV24-1 with TRBJ1-1; D is undetermined. V lost 3 bases, J lost 2 bases, and 6 bases lay in between. The CDR3 totals 13 residues. Germline loops: CDR1 KGHDR, CDR2 SFDVKD. CDR3 nucleotide sequence: TGTGCCACCAGTGATCCTAGAAACACTGAAGCTTTCTTT. It yields the protein CATSDPRNTEAFF.

CDR3 sequence reads: CASSPRPAGVGSNEQFF. Written as DNA, the CDR3 is TGTGCCAGCAGCCCACGCCCGGCAGGGGTGGGTAGTAATGAGCAGTTCTTC. V and J are TRBV7-8 and TRBJ2-1; D is possibly TRBD1 (6 bases). V lost 5 bases, J lost 7 bases, and 24 bases lay in between. CDR1 SGHVS and CDR2 FQNEAQ come from the germline V gene. The CDR3 extends over 17 amino acids.

J is TRBJ2-1 and V is TRBV12-5; TRBD1 is a possible D gene (6 bases). This CDR3 has 14 amino acids. V was trimmed by 6 bases and J by 5 bases, leaving 14 bases between them. In germline, CDR1 is LGHNT, CDR2 FRNRAP. The CDR3 DNA reads as TGTGCTAGTGGATCGGACAGTCCTAACAATGAGCAGTTCTTC. Translated: CASGSDSPNNEQFF. The whole variable domain, filled in from reference TRBV12-5 and TRBJ2-1, reads DARVTQTPRHKVTEMGQEVTMRCQPILGHNTVFWYRQTMMQGLELLAYFRNRAPLDDSGMPKDRFSAEMPDATLATLKIQPSEPRDSAVYFCASGSDSPNNEQFFGPGTRLTVL.

This chain links TRBV7-9 with TRBJ1-6; D not resolved. CDR3 length: 14 amino acids. The V and J ends lost 2 bases and 10 bases respectively, with 12 bases between them. Germline V gene data show CDR1 as SEHNR and CDR2 as FQNEAQ (reference sequence). DNA of the CDR3: TGTGCCAGCAGCTTAAATGCCGGGGAATCACCCCTCCACTTT. Translated: CASSLNAGESPLHF.

The chain recombines TRBV6-2 or TRBV6-3 with TRBJ2-6; D remains unclear. Trimming cost V 0 bases and J 0 bases, with 6 bases left between them. There are 16 residues in the CDR3. Germline V lookup: CDR1 MNHEY, CDR2 SVGEGT. The CDR3 DNA sequence: TGTGCCAGCAGTTACTCACAGAACTCTGGGGCCAACGTCCTGACTTTC. Amino acids: CASSYSQNSGANVLTF.

This clone was found once. The chain couples TRBV7-9 to TRBJ1-1, with a weak D call TRBD1 (6 bases). Germline loops: CDR1 SEHNR, CDR2 FQNEAQ (reference sequence). The V end was cut by 1 base, the J end by 5 bases, with 8 bases between. The CDR3 contains 13 residues. This chain's CDR3 is CASSLVRGTEAFF. In DNA form, the CDR3 reads TGTGCCAGCAGCTTAGTAAGGGGGACTGAAGCTTTCTTT.

This chain links TRBV14 with TRBJ2-1, with 10 bases fitting TRBD2. Germline V gene data show CDR1 as SGHDN and CDR2 as FVKESK. The CDR3 runs to 17 residues. After removal of 0 bases from V and 6 bases from J, the junction contained 8 bases not matched to a gene. DNA of the CDR3: TGTGCCAGCAGCCAAGACCCCTTGGTAGCGGGGGGCAATGAGCAGTTCTTC. Its protein is CASSQDPLVAGGNEQFF.

This clone was picked up one time. This rearrangement joins TRBV7-8 to TRBJ1-2, with D perhaps matching TRBD1 (5 bases). V lost 5 bases, J lost 6 bases, and 13 bases lay in between. Germline V gene sequence: CDR1 SGHVS, CDR2 FQNEAQ. The CDR3 has 13 amino acids. The CDR3 protein is CASSSREKDGYTF. CDR3 nucleotide sequence: TGTGCCAGCAGCAGCAGGGAAAAGGATGGCTACACCTTC. Drawing the rest from reference TRBV7-8 and TRBJ1-2, the complete variable domain is GAGVSQSPRYKVAKRGQDVALRCDPISGHVSLFWYQQALGQGPEFLTYFQNEAQLDKSGLPSDRFFAERPEGSVSTLKIQRTQQEDSAVYLCASSSREKDGYTFGSGTRLTVV.

The chain joins TRBV7-2 to TRBJ1-5; D is ambiguous. Germline lookup yields CDR1 SGHTA and CDR2 FQGNSA. The V end lost 4 bases, the J end lost 0 bases, and 4 bases lay between the germline ends. This CDR3 has 13 amino acids. The CDR3 protein is CASSSYSNQPQHF. The CDR3 bases are TGTGCCAGCAGCTCGTATAGCAATCAGCCCCAGCATTTT.

CDR3 protein: CATEASGGPNTGELFF. The CDR3 nucleotides read TGTGCCACCGAGGCTAGCGGGGGGCCCAACACCGGGGAGCTGTTTTTT. The V gene is TRBV27, the J gene TRBJ2-2; TRBD2 aligns across 11 bases. Germline V gene sequence: CDR1 MNHEY, CDR2 SMNVEV (reference sequence). Trimming removed 10 bases from V and 2 bases from J; junction bases left unmatched: 9. The CDR3 sequence is 16 residues long.

The chain combines TRBV11-2 with TRBJ2-1; no definite D call. Trimming took off 1 base at V and 8 bases at J, with 18 bases between the two ends. The CDR3 has 16 amino acids. Germline assignment: CDR1 SGHAT and CDR2 FQNNGV. The chain's CDR3 is CASSLAPAKGGDEQFF. The DNA of the CDR3 is TGTGCCAGCAGCTTAGCCCCCGCGAAAGGTGGAGATGAGCAGTTCTTC.

The chain employs TRBV6-6 and TRBJ1-4; D gene ambiguous. Trimming removed 2 bases at V and 1 base at J, with 8 bases between. This CDR3 is built from 15 residues. Germline values: CDR1 MNHNY, CDR2 SVGAGI (reference sequence). CDR3 sequence (DNA): TGTGCCAGCAGTTACGGTCCGGGAACTAATGAAAAACTGTTTTTT. Its protein is CASSYGPGTNEKLFF.

The chain recombines TRBV6-5 with TRBJ1-2; 12 bases align to TRBD1. The junction had 4 bases not matched to a gene; V was cut back by 1 base and J by 4 bases. This CDR3 contains 16 residues. CDR1 MNHEY and CDR2 SVGAGI come from the germline V gene. CDR3 amino acids: CASSYWDRGLSYGYTF. CDR3 coding DNA: TGTGCCAGCAGTTACTGGGACAGGGGGCTTAGCTATGGCTACACCTTC.

The genes are TRBV19 and TRBJ1-5; no reliable D call. Trimming left V 5 bases short and J 4 bases short, with 6 bases between. The CDR3 contains 12 residues. Germline V gives CDR1 LNHDA, CDR2 SQIVND (reference sequence). The CDR3 is CASSETNQPQHF. The CDR3 bases are TGTGCCAGTAGTGAGACAAATCAGCCCCAGCATTTT.

This clone was counted a few times. This chain connects TRBV7-9 to TRBJ2-7; the match to TRBD1 covers 8 bases. V lost 5 bases and J lost 4; bases outside the gene matches: 7. CDR3 length: 14 residues. CDR1 SEHNR and CDR2 FQNEAQ come from the germline V gene (reference sequence). This chain's CDR3 is CASSPWTGSYEQYF. CDR3 nucleotides: TGTGCCAGCAGCCCATGGACAGGGTCTTACGAGCAGTACTTC. Full variable domain (outside the CDR3, taken from reference TRBV7-9 and TRBJ2-7): DTGVSQNPRHKITKRGQNVTFRCDPISEHNRLYWYRQTLGQGPEFLTYFQNEAQLEKSRLLSDRFSAERPKGSFSTLEIQRTEQGDSAMYLCASSPWTGSYEQYFGPGTRLTVT.

This chain uses TRBV7-9 with TRBJ2-1; 7 positions match TRBD1. After removal of 5 bases from V and 6 bases from J, the junction contained 10 bases not matched to a gene. Germline CDR1 reads SEHNR; CDR2 reads FQNEAQ (reference sequence). CDR3 length: 15 residues. The CDR3 nucleotides read TGTGCCAGCAGCCAGGGACAGAGAGAAGGCAATGAGCAGTTCTTC. It codes for CASSQGQREGNEQFF.

V usage is TRBV23-1 and J usage is TRBJ2-3; D is unclear. TRBV23-1 is sorted into the ORF group, with uncertain function. V lost 7 bases to trimming and J lost 2 bases, with 19 bases between them. The length of the CDR3 is 16 residues. The CDR3 protein is CASTGGYTRFTDTQYF. In nucleotides, the CDR3 is TGCGCCAGCACTGGCGGCTACACCAGATTCACAGATACGCAGTATTTT.

This clone was observed a few times. The CDR3, as DNA: TGTGCCATCAGTGAGTCGAACGCGGGCTATGGCTACACCTTC. This codes for CAISESNAGYGYTF. The chain couples TRBV10-3 to TRBJ1-2, with D uncertain. The V end was cut by 0 bases, the J end by 4 bases, with 9 bases between. Germline V gene sequence: CDR1 ENHRY, CDR2 SYGVKD. This CDR3 is built from 14 residues.